This T cell receptor (beta chain) was recorded in a study of blood T cell repertoires in COVID-19. As originally analysed: Quantification of nucleated cells was approximated via reference gene primer amplification. Clones were sequenced by immunoSEQ multiplex PCR, and TCRdb holds only the in-frame ones, with some missing. V and J calls and clone size are copied from that table; D and trimming were computed from the DNA. The data contain some 100,000 clones, approximately 80% of them singletons. The CDR3 consists of 19 residues. V dropped 2 bases and J dropped 6 bases, with 25 bases sitting between them. Per the germline V gene, CDR1 is MNHEY and CDR2 is SMNVEV (reference sequence).

V is TRBV27 and J is TRBJ2-2; perhaps TRBD1 as D (5 bases). Sequenced material: peripheral blood. The origin of this receptor is a woman aged 70-85 years with acute or convalescent COVID-19. Here the CDR3 reads CASSLGQGAWSRSPGELFF. The CDR3 coding sequence is TGTGCCAGCAGTTTAGGGCAAGGGGCCTGGTCACGATCGCCCGGGGAGCTGTTTTTT.